This T cell receptor (beta chain) was sequenced during a study of control samples from healthy donors and cancer patients (dated by TCRdb to about 2020). For this clone: The specificity of this receptor is unknown. One base away there is no much larger clone; base qualities are not given.

Library preparation employed the immunoSEQ multiplex PCR assay. TCRdb limited this immuneACCESS table to in-frame rearrangements with V and J called. A share of clones is missing; checked studies link under half to unresolved V genes, and the rest is unexplained. The sample data list approximately 65,000 clones, and just under 90% of these were observed just once. The ten largest clones add up to about 20% of the sample. The CDR3 sequence holds 17 residues, the cysteine and phenylalanine included. The only DNA kept is the CDR3, 51 bases in frame from the first base. Looking up the germline V gene yields CDR1 SGDLS and CDR2 YYNGEE. V is clipped by 2 bases and J by 6 bases, and the sequence between their germline boundaries is 18 bases long.

The sequencing sample was made of PBMCs. The chain joins TRBV9 to TRBJ1-6, and TRBD1 may be the D gene, going by 5 matching bases. The clonotype comes from a man in his 60s with lung cancer. The CDR3 protein is CASSVHSGQTSNSPLHF. Read as DNA, the sequence is TGTGCCAGCAGCGTCCATTCCGGACAAACATCTAATTCACCCCTCCACTTT.